What follows are 8 T cell receptor beta chains derived from one specimen sequenced in a study of PD-1 blockade in mismatch repair-deficient tumors. Data came from immunoSEQ multiplex PCR; TCRdb stores just in-frame clones and leaves some out. Of about 25,000 clones in the sample, approximately 84% are singletons; the top ten hold approximately 3%. Source: PBMCs, taken before pembrolizumab treatment. The receptors stem from an adult with mismatch repair-deficient cancer.

The rearrangement uses TRBV29-1 and TRBJ2-1; tentative D call: TRBD1 (6 bases). The V and J ends lost 8 bases and 6 bases respectively, with 11 bases between them. The length of the CDR3 is 11 residues. CDR1 SQVTM and CDR2 ANQGSEA come from the germline V gene. CDR3 nucleotide sequence: TGCAGCTCTTTGACAGGCAATGAGCAGTTCTTC. This gives the protein CSSLTGNEQFF.

The chain joins TRBV6-1 to TRBJ2-2; a possible D gene is TRBD2 (5 bases). The CDR3 extends over 14 amino acids. Trimming shortened V by 6 bases and J by 6 bases, and 14 bases separated the two germline ends. Looked up from germline, CDR1 is MNHNS and CDR2 is SASEGT. DNA of the CDR3: TGTGCCAGCAGACTAGTGGGAATTTCCGGGGAGCTGTTTTTT. Amino acids: CASRLVGISGELFF.

This clone has just a few counts. The gene calls are TRBV30 and TRBJ2-7; 11 nucleotides line up with TRBD2. This CDR3 has 13 residues. Germline loops: CDR1 GTSNPN, CDR2 SVGIG (reference sequence). The V and J ends lost 3 bases and 6 bases, in that order; junction bases with no gene match: 4. CDR3 DNA sequence: TGTGCCTGGAGAAATAGCGGGGGGGGCGAGCAGTACTTC. It codes for CAWRNSGGGEQYF.

This CDR3 reads CASGEGGSGGELFF. CDR3 nucleotides: TGTGCCAGCGGGGAGGGGGGCAGTGGCGGGGAGCTGTTTTTT. The chain joins TRBV7-3 to TRBJ2-2, with D possibly being TRBD2 (7 bases). V gave up 8 bases and J gave up 7 bases, with 17 bases separating them. The length of the CDR3 is 14 residues. Per germline, CDR1 SGHTA and CDR2 FQGTGA.

This clone was counted a single time. The chain carries TRBV28 and TRBJ2-2; tentatively, D is TRBD2 (6 bases). With 6 bases removed from V and 2 bases from J, the gap between germline ends came to 13 bases. The germline V gene encodes CDR1 MDHEN and CDR2 SYDVKM. The CDR3 sequence is 15 residues long. As DNA, the CDR3 is TGTGCCAGCAGCCGGACTACTGAAAACACCGGGGAGCTGTTTTTT. Its translation is CASSRTTENTGELFF.

This clone has just a few counts. The chain recombines TRBV9 with TRBJ2-7; perhaps TRBD1 as D (6 bases). This CDR3 spans 15 amino acids. Trimming removed 0 bases at V and 5 bases at J, with 15 bases between. Per the germline V gene, CDR1 is SGDLS and CDR2 is YYNGEE. The CDR3 bases are TGTGCCAGCAGCGTAGAATCGATGGGGGCTCACGAGCAGTACTTC. It codes for CASSVESMGAHEQYF. The entire variable domain, with the rest obtained from reference TRBV9 and TRBJ2-7, is as follows: DSGVTQTPKHLITATGQRVTLRCSPRSGDLSVYWYQQSLDQGLQFLIQYYNGEERAKGNILERFSAQQFPDLHSELNLSSLELGDSALYFCASSVESMGAHEQYFGPGTRLTVT.

The chain combines TRBV5-5 with TRBJ2-3; maybe TRBD2 (6 bases). The germline V gene has CDR1 SGHKS and CDR2 YYEKEE (reference sequence). Trimming pared 2 bases from V and 2 bases from J, leaving 12 bases between. CDR3 length equals 15 residues. CDR3 residues: CASSFTWDSTDTQYF. The CDR3 DNA reads as TGTGCCAGCAGCTTCACATGGGACTCCACAGATACGCAGTATTTT.

This clone was observed a single time. V and J are TRBV29-1 and TRBJ2-1, with 7 positions matching TRBD2. CDR1 and CDR2 (germline): SQVTM, ANQGSEA. The CDR3 has 10 amino acids. The CDR3 region has the DNA TGCTCTAGCGGAAACAATGAGCAGTTCTTC. Its translation: CSSGNNEQFF.